The 5 T cell receptor beta chains in this list originate from one sample, sequenced in a study of blood T cell repertoires in COVID-19. Generated by immunoSEQ multiplex PCR, the TCRdb table keeps only in-frame clones and is missing some. The data hold roughly 85,000 clones, with under 85% observed a single time. Sequences were obtained from peripheral blood. These receptors all stem from a human donor in a cohort sampled during active COVID-19.

The rearrangement links TRBV28 to TRBJ2-3; D uncertain. Germline V gene lookup returns CDR1 MDHEN and CDR2 SYDVKM. Trimming removed 7 bases from V and 2 bases from J, with 16 bases in between. This CDR3 region has 15 residues. CDR3 nucleotides: TGTGCCAGCAAGAAAGCCGCTAGATACACAGATACGCAGTATTTT. The encoded protein is CASKKAARYTDTQYF.

The rearrangement links TRBV5-6 to TRBJ1-2, with D possibly matching TRBD1 (6 bases). CDR3 size: 14 residues. Trimming took 1 base from V and 4 from J, leaving 11 bases between them. Germline V lookup: CDR1 SGHDT, CDR2 YYEEEE. The chain's CDR3 is CASSLSRGSYGYTF. The CDR3 region has the DNA TGTGCCAGCAGCTTGTCCAGGGGTAGCTATGGCTACACCTTC.

The chain carries TRBV10-3 and TRBJ2-7; TRBD1 is a possible D gene (5 bases). Germline values: CDR1 ENHRY, CDR2 SYGVKD. Trimming pared 7 bases from V and 2 bases from J, leaving 15 bases between. CDR3 length: 14 amino acids. The CDR3 sequence: CAITPRDSTYEQYF. The DNA for the CDR3 is TGTGCCATCACCCCCCGAGACAGTACCTACGAGCAGTACTTC.

The rearrangement uses TRBV6-1 and TRBJ2-6, with TRBD2 matching 8 bases. The CDR3 is 18 amino acids. CDR1 MNHNS and CDR2 SASEGT come from the germline V gene. The junction had 9 bases not matched to a gene; V was cut back by 1 base and J by 4 bases. CDR3 nucleotide sequence: TGTGCCAGCAGTGAAGGCTATGGCGGGGGGAGGGGGGCCAACGTCCTGACTTTC. Amino acids: CASSEGYGGGRGANVLTF.

This sequence joins TRBV30 and TRBJ1-1; 10 nucleotides agree with TRBD1. The CDR3 covers 16 residues. V was pared by 1 base and J by 5 bases, with 10 bases of the junction left unmatched. Germline loops: CDR1 GTSNPN, CDR2 SVGIG (reference sequence). For the CDR3, the DNA is TGTGCCTGGAGTGGGCGGGACAGGGGAATCAATACTGAAGCTTTCTTT. Translating it yields CAWSGRDRGINTEAFF.